A selection of T cell receptor beta chains follows, all from one sample in a study of long-term antiretroviral therapy in people with HIV. The table came from immunoSEQ multiplex PCR; TCRdb's copy has only in-frame clones and leaves some out. The sample contains about 16,000 clones, over 70% of which appear only once. The source material was unsorted PBMCs, sampled 1.5 years before starting antiretroviral therapy. The source of these receptors is a woman aged 45-60 years with HIV. CDR3s include the opening cysteine and the closing phenylalanine or tryptophan. A D gene is named only where the DNA matches it firmly. Size is omitted from some rows. Given values are once, few, many or a class for expanded clones.

j_gene | v_gene | d_gene | abundance | CDR3nt | CDR3aa
TRBJ2-5 | TRBV5-1 | - | - | TGCGCCAGCAGCTTGGGGTTCAAAGTGGTCCAATGGGGAGAGACCCAGTACTTC | CASSLGFKVVQWGETQYF
TRBJ2-1 | TRBV27 | - | - | TGTGCCAGCAGTCCACATCTAGCGTCCTACAATGAGCAGTTCTTC | CASSPHLASYNEQFF
TRBJ2-7 | TRBV7-9 | - | - | TGTGCCAGCAGCTTAGTCGGTGGGGGGGGCGGCGAGCAGTACTTC | CASSLVGGGGGEQYF
TRBJ2-3 | TRBV5-1 | TRBD1 | - | TGCGCCAGCAGCGGTACAGGGGGCGCATCTGATACGCAGTATTTT | CASSGTGGASDTQYF
TRBJ2-2 | TRBV7-3 | - | - | TGTGCCAGCAGCTTAAGGAGGGGCACCGGGGAGCTGTTTTTT | CASSLRRGTGELFF
TRBJ2-7 | TRBV18 | - | few | TGTGCCAGCTCACCCCGTCGTAACGTACCCTACGAGCAGTACTTC | CASSPRRNVPYEQYF
TRBJ2-2 | TRBV29-1 | - | - | TGCAGCTGTACGAGGGGGGGCCGGAGCACCGGGGAGCTGTTTTTT | CSCTRGGRSTGELFF
TRBJ1-1 | TRBV5-1 | - | - | TGCGCCAGCAGCTTGGATCACTTTATGAACACTGAAGCTTTCTTT | CASSLDHFMNTEAFF
TRBJ2-7 | TRBV11-2 | - | - | TGTGCCAGCAGCGACCAGCGGTACGAGCAGTACTTC | CASSDQRYEQYF
TRBJ2-7 | TRBV25-1 | - | - | TGTGCCAGCAGTGAATACAGGGCCGCCTACGAGCAGTACTTC | CASSEYRAAYEQYF
TRBJ2-1 | TRBV30 | TRBD2 | once | TGTGCCTCTAGCGGGGGCTCCTACAATGAGCAGTTCTTC | CASSGGSYNEQFF
TRBJ2-7 | TRBV5-4 | TRBD1 | few | TGTGCCAGCAGCCTAGGGACAGGGGGCTTAGAGGAGCAGTACTTC | CASSLGTGGLEEQYF
TRBJ2-2 | TRBV10-3 | - | - | TGTGCCATCAGTGATTTGGGGGGCGTCGACACCGGGGAGCTGTTTTTT | CAISDLGGVDTGELFF
TRBJ2-7 | TRBV19 | - | few | TGTGCCAGTAGTGGAAATGTGGGCTACGAGCAGTACTTC | CASSGNVGYEQYF
TRBJ1-6 | TRBV18 | - | - | TGTGCCAGCTCACCACGGGAACTAAAGAGCGGTTCACCCCTCCACTTT | CASSPRELKSGSPLHF
TRBJ1-4 | TRBV11-2 | TRBD1 | - | TGTGCCAGCAGGGGACCCGGGACAGATTATGAAAAACTGTTTTTT | CASRGPGTDYEKLFF
TRBJ2-5 | TRBV5-1 | - | - | TGCGCCAGCAGCTTGGAGAACCAAGAGACCCAGTACTTC | CASSLENQETQYF
TRBJ1-1 | TRBV6-5 | - | few | TGTGCCAGCAGTTACCCGGACGGTAGAGGTGAAGCTTTCTTT | CASSYPDGRGEAFF
TRBJ2-5 | TRBV15 | TRBD2 | - | TGTGCCACCAGCAGAGATAGGCGGGGGGCTACCCAAGAGACCCAGTACTTC | CATSRDRRGATQETQYF
TRBJ1-5 | TRBV29-1 | TRBD1 | few | TGCAGCGTCCTTCACTCAGGGGGTAGGCATTTT | CSVLHSGGRHF
TRBJ2-3 | TRBV6-4 | TRBD1 | - | TGTGCCAGCAGCCAGACAGGGACGGGAGATACGCAGTATTTT | CASSQTGTGDTQYF
TRBJ1-1 | TRBV2 | - | - | TGTGCCAGCAGCCCACTGACCCCCATGAACACTGAAGCTTTCTTT | CASSPLTPMNTEAFF
TRBJ2-2 | TRBV5-1 | - | - | TGCGCCAGCAGCGCCAGCTGGGGTGCCGGGGAGCTGTTTTTT | CASSASWGAGELFF